The 13 T cell receptor beta chains below were found in one sample sequenced in a study of PD-1 blockade in classical Hodgkin lymphoma. Assay used: immunoSEQ multiplex PCR; TCRdb lists only in-frame clones, some missing. The profile shows more than 140,000 clones, nearly 80% of them singletons. Brentuximab vedotin exposure varied among the patients, all of whom had relapsed after autologous stem cell transplantation. Sequenced here: peripheral blood mononuclear cells (PBMCs), sampled before the second cycle of nivolumab. These TCRs come from a human donor with classical Hodgkin lymphoma.

This chain links TRBV28 with TRBJ2-7, with TRBD2 matching over 10 bases. The CDR3 runs to 16 residues. The ends lost 3 bases at V and 3 bases at J; junction bases unmatched: 8. Germline values: CDR1 MDHEN, CDR2 SYDVKM. This CDR3 reads CASSFSASGSIYEQYF. Written as DNA, the CDR3 is TGTGCCAGCAGTTTCTCTGCTAGCGGGAGCATCTACGAGCAGTACTTC.

The chain joins TRBV27 to TRBJ2-2; D is uncertain. V lost 2 bases to trimming and J lost 4 bases, with 14 bases between them. Germline V gives CDR1 MNHEY, CDR2 SMNVEV (reference sequence). CDR3 length equals 16 residues. DNA for the CDR3: TGTGCCAGCAGTTTAGACCCTGGAAGCCCCACCGGGGAGCTGTTTTTT. Protein product: CASSLDPGSPTGELFF.

This clone has just one count. The chain couples TRBV4-1 to TRBJ2-5, with TRBD2 matching over 13 bases. V gave up 3 bases and J gave up 2 bases; unmatched junction bases: 3. This CDR3 region has 16 residues. Germline V gene sequence: CDR1 MGHRA, CDR2 YSYEKL. The CDR3 protein is CASSQGLAGPQETQYF. CDR3 sequence (DNA): TGCGCCAGCAGCCAGGGACTAGCGGGACCTCAAGAGACCCAGTACTTC.

The chain links TRBV6-9 to TRBJ2-2; D is undetermined. V lost 2 bases and J 0 bases, leaving 10 bases between the germline ends. This CDR3 region has 16 residues. Germline-derived CDR1 and CDR2 are MNHGY and SVAAGI. For the CDR3, the DNA is TGTGCCAGCAGTTATCCCCCGGGTACGAACACCGGGGAGCTGTTTTTT. Protein product: CASSYPPGTNTGELFF.

The rearrangement joins TRBV12-5 to TRBJ2-1, with 14 positions matching TRBD2. This CDR3 region has 22 residues. Germline V gives CDR1 LGHNT, CDR2 FRNRAP. V shed 3 bases and J 4 bases; nucleotides not matched to a gene: 20. The CDR3 nucleotides read TGTGCTAGTGGTTTATCTGGCGGGACTAGCGGGGGCGGTAGGATACGGTACAATGAGCAGTTCTTC. Translation gives CASGLSGGTSGGGRIRYNEQFF.

This clone was seen only once. The chain has TRBV11-2 and TRBJ2-7; the D is unclear. Germline CDR1 is SGHAT and CDR2 is FQNNGV. The CDR3 loop spans 15 amino acids. The V and J ends lost 2 bases and 0 bases respectively, with 11 bases between them. As DNA, the CDR3 is TGTGCCAGCAGCTTACTACGGGTCAGCTCCTACGAGCAGTACTTC. It codes for CASSLLRVSSYEQYF.

J is TRBJ2-3 and V is TRBV9; 11 bases are shared with TRBD2. Germline V gives CDR1 SGDLS, CDR2 YYNGEE. The CDR3 runs 17 residues. The trim removed 0 bases at V and 6 bases at J, leaving 9 bases unmatched. CDR3 sequence reads: CASSVASLAGGRDTQYF. Written as DNA, the CDR3 is TGTGCCAGCAGCGTAGCGTCCCTAGCGGGGGGCAGGGATACGCAGTATTTT. The variable domain in full, completed from reference TRBV9 and TRBJ2-3, reads DSGVTQTPKHLITATGQRVTLRCSPRSGDLSVYWYQQSLDQGLQFLIQYYNGEERAKGNILERFSAQQFPDLHSELNLSSLELGDSALYFCASSVASLAGGRDTQYFGPGTRLTVL.

The chain uses TRBV6-1 and TRBJ1-5; D gene ambiguous. Germline V CDR1 and CDR2: MNHNS, SASEGT. V lost 2 bases and J 0 bases, leaving 11 bases between the germline ends. There are 16 residues in the CDR3. The CDR3 loop is CASSELPGVSNQPQHF. As DNA, the CDR3 is TGTGCCAGCAGTGAATTACCGGGAGTTAGCAATCAGCCCCAGCATTTT.

This clone has more than one count but fewer than ten. This chain uses TRBV5-4 with TRBJ2-3; 8 bases line up with TRBD2. The CDR3 spans 16 residues. J gave up 5 bases and V 3 bases, and 11 bases lay outside the gene matches. CDR1 SGHNT and CDR2 YYREEE come from the germline V gene (reference sequence). The CDR3 nucleotides read TGTGCCAGCAGCTCAAAAGGACGGGGGGGCAGAGATACGCAGTATTTT. Translation gives CASSSKGRGGRDTQYF. Full variable domain (missing parts from reference TRBV5-4 and TRBJ2-3): ETGVTQSPTHLIKTRGQQVTLRCSSQSGHNTVSWYQQALGQGPQFIFQYYREEENGRGNFPPRFSGLQFPNYSSELNVNALELDDSALYLCASSSKGRGGRDTQYFGPGTRLTVL.

V gene TRBV4-1 combines with J gene TRBJ1-5, with 8 bases identical to TRBD1. Germline trimming cut 0 bases from V and 3 bases from J; bases unmatched to any gene: 4. There are 16 residues in the CDR3. Germline values: CDR1 MGHRA, CDR2 YSYEKL. The CDR3 region has the DNA TGCGCCAGCAGCCAAGATATACAGGGGGTCAATCAGCCCCAGCATTTT. This translates into CASSQDIQGVNQPQHF.

This rearrangement joins TRBV7-3 to TRBJ2-3; the match to TRBD2 covers 8 bases. Germline V lookup: CDR1 SGHTA, CDR2 FQGTGA. There are 15 residues in the CDR3. V lost 4 bases, J lost 8 bases, and 11 bases stayed unmatched. DNA of the CDR3: TGTGCCAGCAGCTCCGGGACTAGAGTAAGGAGTACGCAGTATTTT. Residues: CASSSGTRVRSTQYF.

The rearrangement uses TRBV6-1 and TRBJ2-7; D is uncertain. The CDR3 has 13 amino acids. The germline CDR1 and CDR2 sequences are MNHNS and SASEGT. Trimming left V 6 bases short and J 6 bases short, with 15 bases between. CDR3 DNA sequence: TGTGCCAGCAGACCCGTGAGTGGCCGCGAGCAGTACTTC. Translating it yields CASRPVSGREQYF.

The chain employs TRBV28 and TRBJ1-1, with D possibly TRBD1 on 6 matching bases. The length of the CDR3 is 15 residues. Trimming took off 0 bases at V and 6 bases at J, with 14 bases between the two ends. Germline V gives CDR1 MDHEN, CDR2 SYDVKM. The CDR3 bases are TGTGCCAGCAGTTTATGGCAGGGGTTAGGGCCTGAAGCTTTCTTT. Amino acid sequence: CASSLWQGLGPEAFF.